What follows are 28 T cell receptor beta chains derived from one specimen sequenced in a study of type 1 and type 2 diabetes patients. Amplification started from genomic DNA. The TCR beta CDR3 region was amplified using 30 forward and 13 reverse primers. In TCRdb, the multiplex PCR reads were re-called with MiXCR into one record per CDR3 protein. Among 270,000 or so distinct CDR3 sequences, around 50% were seen once, and the ten largest hold roughly an eighth. The sample taken for sequencing was peripheral blood mononuclear cells (PBMCs). Source of these receptors: a man aged 18 to 29 with type 2 diabetes.

The V gene is TRBV6-1, the J gene TRBJ1-1, with D perhaps matching TRBD1 (5 bases). Trimming stripped 2 bases from V and 9 bases from J, with 22 bases between. The CDR3 consists of 16 residues. Germline CDR1 reads MNHNS; CDR2 reads SASEGT. CDR3: CASSESSSVWGWKAFF. The CDR3 coding sequence is TGTGCCAGCAGTGAATCATCAAGTGTATGGGGGTGGAAAGCTTTCTTT.

About this clonotype itself: One end of the junction fails to match germline, which may point to a read error. The gene calls are TRBV9 and TRBJ2-7; 9 nucleotides match TRBD2. The CDR3 runs 15 residues. Germline V gene lookup returns CDR1 SGDLS and CDR2 YYNGEE. CDR3 amino acids: CASSASTSGSYEQYF. The CDR3 region has the DNA TGTGCCAGCAGCGCTTCGACTAGCGGATCCTACGAGCAGTACTTT.

The chain employs TRBV19 and TRBJ2-4, with 8 bases matching TRBD2. V was pared by 6 bases and J by 7 bases, with 8 bases of the junction left unmatched. The CDR3 has 14 amino acids. CDR1 is LNHDA, CDR2 SQIVND, per germline (reference sequence). The CDR3 reads CASRLGSGSNIQYF. The CDR3 DNA reads TGTGCCAGTAGGTTAGGCAGCGGGAGTAACATTCAGTACTTC.

The chain uses TRBV10-1 and TRBJ2-2, with 10 bases aligning to TRBD2. Per the germline V gene, CDR1 is WNHNN and CDR2 is SYGVQD (reference sequence). V was clipped by 3 bases and J by 6 bases; unmatched bases: 10. This CDR3 region has 17 residues. The CDR3 is CASSERLAGVGAGELFF. The CDR3 DNA reads as TGCGCCAGCAGTGAAAGGCTAGCGGGAGTGGGTGCCGGGGAGCTGTTTTTT.

This clonotype came up a few times. The chain recombines TRBV19 with TRBJ2-1, with TRBD1 identical over 7 bases. From germline, CDR1 is LNHDA and CDR2 SQIVND (reference sequence). CDR3 length: 14 residues. With V trimmed by 3 bases and J by 2 bases, 1 base remained unmatched. The CDR3 region is CASSIGTAYNEQFF. CDR3 bases: TGTGCCAGTAGTATTGGGACAGCCTACAATGAGCAGTTCTTC.

This clonotype was seen ten or more times. V and J are TRBV7-8 and TRBJ1-1, with no clear D. CDR1 SGHVS and CDR2 FQNEAQ come from the germline V gene. The V gene lost 5 bases and the J gene lost 1 base, with 8 bases spanning the gap. The CDR3 is 13 residues long. CDR3 DNA: TGTGCCAGCAGCCCCGATGGGAACACTGAAGCTTTCTTT. This gives the protein CASSPDGNTEAFF.

The chain joins TRBV18 to TRBJ2-1, with D perhaps matching TRBD2 (6 bases). Germline loops: CDR1 KGHSH, CDR2 LQKENI. V was clipped by 3 bases and J by 7 bases, with 19 bases between them. This CDR3 contains 16 residues. The CDR3 DNA reads TGTGCCAGCTCACCGGGGGTCGGGAGAGACGGGAATGAGCAGTTCTTC. Residues: CASSPGVGRDGNEQFF.

This clonotype was detected a few times. The rearrangement links TRBV20-1 to TRBJ1-6; 9 bases align to TRBD1. The trim removed 3 bases at V and 9 bases at J, leaving 9 bases unmatched. From germline, CDR1 is DFQATT and CDR2 SNEGSKA (reference sequence). The CDR3 length is 15 residues. The CDR3: CSARFTTGGFSPLHF. In DNA, the CDR3 is TGCAGTGCTAGGTTTACGACAGGGGGTTTTTCACCCCTCCACTTT.

V gene TRBV2 combines with J gene TRBJ1-3; D remains ambiguous. Germline V gene sequence: CDR1 SNHLY, CDR2 FYNNEI. V lost 4 bases and J 0 bases, leaving 7 bases between the germline ends. This CDR3 spans 14 amino acids. In DNA form, the CDR3 reads TGTGCCAGCAGTGCAAGCGTCTCTGGAAACACCATATATTTT. This gives the protein CASSASVSGNTIYF.

The chain links TRBV20-1 to TRBJ2-3; TRBD2 matches at 14 bases. CDR3 length: 11 amino acids. Germline trimming cut 5 bases from V and 11 bases from J; bases unmatched to any gene: 0. CDR1 and CDR2 (germline): DFQATT, SNEGSKA (reference sequence). CDR3 coding DNA: TGCAGTGCTGGACTAGCGGGGGGGCAGTATTTT. This sequence encodes CSAGLAGGQYF.

The chain couples TRBV6-5 to TRBJ1-2; 9 bases match TRBD1. The J segment lost 3 bases and the V segment lost 6 bases, leaving 2 bases of the junction unmatched. The CDR3 spans 13 residues. Germline CDR1 MNHEY, CDR2 SVGAGI. This chain's CDR3 is CASRQGADYGYTF. The CDR3, as DNA: TGTGCCAGCAGACAGGGGGCGGACTATGGCTACACCTTC.

In this sample, this clonotype turned up once. This sequence joins TRBV7-8 and TRBJ1-2; possibly TRBD1 for D (6 bases). The CDR3 consists of 15 residues. V gave up 3 bases and J gave up 2 bases, with 13 bases separating them. In germline, CDR1 is SGHVS, CDR2 FQNEAQ. CDR3 amino acids: CASSFFGQYNYGYTF. The CDR3 coding sequence is TGTGCCAGCAGCTTCTTCGGACAGTACAACTATGGCTACACCTTC.

Comments on this clonotype: A read error may explain this, as a much larger clone is one base away. The chain combines TRBV28 with TRBJ1-1; D is unresolved. Germline CDR1 MDHEN, CDR2 SYDVKM. The CDR3 spans 11 residues. The V end was cut by 10 bases, the J end by 1 base, with 7 bases between. CDR3 DNA: TGTGCCACTTCGTCGAACACTGAAGCTTTCTTT. Protein product: CATSSNTEAFF.

This clonotype was counted between two and nine times. CDR3 loop: CAISEDTGERQPQHF. In DNA form, the CDR3 reads TGTGCCATCAGTGAAGATACAGGGGAACGGCAGCCCCAGCATTTT. The chain couples TRBV10-3 to TRBJ1-5, with 7 bases lining up with TRBD1. The junction had 9 bases not matched to a gene; V was cut back by 3 bases and J by 7 bases. This CDR3 is built from 15 residues. Looked up from germline, CDR1 is ENHRY and CDR2 is SYGVKD.

The V call is TRBV29-1, the J call TRBJ2-3; 9 bases are a match to TRBD1. V lost 6 bases and J lost 2; bases outside the gene matches: 6. The CDR3 totals 14 residues. The V gene's germline CDR1 is SQVTM and CDR2 ANQGSEA. CDR3 sequence: CSVRQGGTTDTQYF. As DNA, the CDR3 is TGCAGCGTACGACAGGGGGGTACCACAGATACGCAGTATTTT.

This chain joins TRBV27 and TRBJ1-2, with TRBD1 matching 7 bases. Germline V lookup: CDR1 MNHEY, CDR2 SMNVEV (reference sequence). J was trimmed by 8 bases and V by 0 bases; bases with no gene match: 24. The CDR3 has 20 residues. The CDR3 DNA follows: TGTGCCAGCAGTTTATCACTAGACAACTATTCGCAAAGGGGGCCTTGGGGCTACACCTTC. Translating gives CASSLSLDNYSQRGPWGYTF.

This clonotype has only a few counts. The gene calls are TRBV5-1 and TRBJ1-2; tentatively, D is TRBD1 (6 bases). Trimming shortened V by 5 bases and J by 6 bases, and 11 bases separated the two germline ends. Germline loops: CDR1 SGHRS, CDR2 YFSETQ. CDR3 length: 12 amino acids. This CDR3 is CASSAGADGYTF. CDR3 bases: TGCGCCAGCAGTGCGGGGGCTGATGGCTACACCTTC.

This chain links TRBV7-2 with TRBJ1-5; the D is unclear. Deletions cut 1 base from V and 0 bases from J, with 13 bases between. There are 17 residues in the CDR3. Germline assignment: CDR1 SGHTA and CDR2 FQGNSA. The CDR3 region is CASSLGGVGYSNQPQHF. The CDR3 DNA sequence: TGTGCCAGCAGCTTAGGTGGTGTTGGGTATAGCAATCAGCCCCAGCATTTT.

The chain employs TRBV19 and TRBJ2-7; the D is unclear. Trimming stripped 3 bases from V and 2 bases from J, with 11 bases between. This CDR3 contains 14 residues. CDR1 is LNHDA, CDR2 SQIVND, per germline (reference sequence). CDR3 sequence: CASSIGPRTYEQYF. Here the CDR3 DNA reads TGTGCCAGTAGTATTGGCCCGAGAACCTACGAGCAGTACTTC.

The genes are TRBV27 and TRBJ2-5, with 9 bases aligning to TRBD1. The J call may be faulty, since TRBJ2-1 better matches the DNA end. Germline CDR1 reads MNHEY; CDR2 reads SMNVEV (reference sequence). There are 15 residues in the CDR3. The DNA for the CDR3 is TGTGCCAGCAGTCCGGGGACAGGGAGGTTCAATGAGCAGTTCTTC. This translates into CASSPGTGRFNEQFF.

This clonotype was observed once. The chain is built from TRBV7-2 and TRBJ1-1; D gene ambiguous. The CDR3 extends over 13 amino acids. The germline V gene encodes CDR1 SGHTA and CDR2 FQGNSA. V lost 4 bases and J 5 bases, leaving 11 bases between the germline ends. The CDR3 nucleotides read TGTGCCAGCAGCTCCGCCGGTCGGACTGAAGCTTTCTTT. Residues: CASSSAGRTEAFF.

This clonotype was detected only a few times. The chain uses TRBV9 and TRBJ1-5; D remains unclear. Germline CDR1 reads SGDLS; CDR2 reads YYNGEE. The CDR3 runs 14 residues. The V end was cut by 0 bases, the J end by 4 bases, with 8 bases between. In DNA form, the CDR3 reads TGTGCCAGCAGCGTAGGTGGAGGTAATCAGCCCCAGCATTTT. Translated: CASSVGGGNQPQHF. Using reference TRBV9 and TRBJ1-5 for the parts outside the CDR3, the full variable domain is DSGVTQTPKHLITATGQRVTLRCSPRSGDLSVYWYQQSLDQGLQFLIQYYNGEERAKGNILERFSAQQFPDLHSELNLSSLELGDSALYFCASSVGGGNQPQHFGDGTRLSIL.

The rearrangement joins TRBV15 to TRBJ1-4; D might be TRBD1 (6 bases). From germline, CDR1 is LNHNV and CDR2 YYDKDF (reference sequence). Trimming stripped 3 bases from V and 0 bases from J, with 11 bases between. The CDR3 consists of 16 residues. The CDR3 DNA sequence: TGTGCCACCAGCAGTGCCGACAGGCCAACTAATGAAAAACTGTTTTTT. Translated: CATSSADRPTNEKLFF.

Points on this clonotype: Given a much more abundant clone one base away, this may be a read error. The chain couples TRBV20-1 to TRBJ1-1, with a tentative D call TRBD1 (6 bases). The CDR3 consists of 12 residues. Germline V lookup: CDR1 DFQATT, CDR2 SNEGSKA (reference sequence). CDR3: CSARNRDTEALF. The DNA for the CDR3 is TGCAGTGCTAGAAACAGGGACACTGAAGCTCTCTTT.

The chain employs TRBV20-1 and TRBJ1-6, with D maybe TRBD1 (5 bases). The CDR3 totals 12 residues. Germline V lookup: CDR1 DFQATT, CDR2 SNEGSKA (reference sequence). V gave up 0 bases and J gave up 9 bases, with 6 bases separating them. In DNA, the CDR3 is TGCAGTGCTAGAGATGGGGGTTCACCCCTCCACTTT. Protein product: CSARDGGSPLHF.

This clonotype was observed a handful of times. The rearrangement joins TRBV5-1 to TRBJ1-1; D is unresolved. CDR3 length: 14 residues. CDR1 and CDR2 (germline): SGHRS, YFSETQ. With 2 bases removed from V and 6 bases from J, the gap between germline ends came to 14 bases. The chain's CDR3 is CASSLRTGGAEAFF. CDR3 nucleotide sequence: TGCGCCAGCAGCTTAAGGACGGGCGGCGCTGAAGCTTTCTTT.

J is TRBJ1-2 and V is TRBV6-2 or TRBV6-3, with D possibly matching TRBD1 (5 bases). The CDR3 is 17 residues long. V was clipped by 1 base and J by 6 bases, with 21 bases between them. Per the germline V gene, CDR1 is MNHEY and CDR2 is SVGEGT. CDR3 coding DNA: TGTGCCAGCAGTTACTTCAACATTCGCAGGGAGTTTGATGGCTACACCTTC. It is translated as CASSYFNIRREFDGYTF.

This clonotype was picked up a small number of times. The chain is built from TRBV19 and TRBJ2-7; TRBD1 is a possible D gene (6 bases). The CDR3 runs to 15 residues. V dropped 2 bases and J dropped 3 bases, with 14 bases sitting between them. Germline assignment: CDR1 LNHDA and CDR2 SQIVND (reference sequence). CDR3 protein: CASSILLDRHYEQYF. CDR3 coding DNA: TGTGCCAGTAGTATACTCTTGGACAGACACTACGAGCAGTACTTC.